This entry lists 20 T cell receptor beta chains sequenced from one sample in a study of CD8+CD57+ T cells in acquired aplastic anemia. Genomic DNA was employed as the template in profiling TCR beta VDJ and CDR3. TCRdb used MiXCR to reprocess the reads, holding one entry per CDR3 protein. The sample lists more than 100,000 distinct CDR3 sequences; 41% were seen once. Sequenced material: sorted CD4+, CD8+, or CD8+CD57+ T cells (not recorded which) from PBMCs. The origin of the receptors is a human donor in good health, serving as a control.

This clonotype was seen a few times. The V call is TRBV5-1, the J call TRBJ1-1; D might be TRBD1 (5 bases). Germline CDR1 is SGHRS and CDR2 is YFSETQ. Trimming stripped 1 base from V and 10 bases from J, with 23 bases between. CDR3 size: 16 residues. CDR3 nucleotide sequence: TGCGCCAGCAGCTTGTCGTGGGAGTTCAGGGAGAAGGGAGCTTTCTTT. Amino acid sequence: CASSLSWEFREKGAFF.

This clonotype was counted many times. The CDR3 DNA reads TGTGCCAGCAGCAATACCAGGGGAATCAATGAGCAGTTCTTC. Protein: CASSNTRGINEQFF. The rearrangement links TRBV7-9 to TRBJ2-1; possible D gene TRBD1, 6 bases. V lost 5 bases to trimming and J lost 6 bases, with 14 bases between them. There are 14 residues in the CDR3. Germline values: CDR1 SEHNR, CDR2 FQNEAQ (reference sequence).

This clonotype occurred many times. The chain carries TRBV20-1 and TRBJ1-3; D gene ambiguous. The CDR3 spans 13 residues. Per the germline V gene, CDR1 is DFQATT and CDR2 is SNEGSKA (reference sequence). Trimming took off 3 bases at V and 1 base at J, with 7 bases between the two ends. CDR3 bases: TGCAGTGCTAGGGACGGATCTGGAAACACCATATATTTT. Protein: CSARDGSGNTIYF.

This clonotype was detected many times. The chain joins TRBV24-1 to TRBJ2-5; 7 bases align to TRBD2. J gave up 5 bases and V 3 bases, and 5 bases lay outside the gene matches. This CDR3 region has 14 residues. Looked up from germline, CDR1 is KGHDR and CDR2 is SFDVKD. The CDR3 region is CATSDGLDAETQYF. CDR3 sequence (DNA): TGTGCCACCAGTGATGGACTAGATGCGGAGACCCAGTACTTC.

The gene calls are TRBV30 and TRBJ1-1; D is perhaps TRBD1 (5 bases). The CDR3 sequence is 13 residues long. Germline V gene data show CDR1 as GTSNPN and CDR2 as SVGIG (reference sequence). V dropped 5 bases and J dropped 6 bases, with 16 bases sitting between them. Here the CDR3 reads CAWSIPQGSEAFF. CDR3 bases: TGTGCCTGGTCCATCCCCCAGGGATCTGAAGCTTTCTTT.

This chain uses TRBV29-1 with TRBJ1-2, with TRBD1 matching 11 bases. CDR3 length equals 13 residues. The germline gives CDR1 SQVTM, CDR2 ANQGSEA. J was trimmed by 5 bases and V by 6 bases; bases with no gene match: 5. CDR3 sequence reads: CSVGQGARYGYTF. The CDR3 DNA follows: TGCAGCGTCGGACAGGGGGCACGGTATGGCTACACCTTC.

In regard to this clonotype: A much larger clonotype is one base distant, so this may be a read error. The chain is built from TRBV7-9 and TRBJ2-1, with 7 bases that match TRBD2. The CDR3 length is 15 residues. Germline V gene data show CDR1 as SEHNR and CDR2 as FQNEAQ (reference sequence). The CDR3 nucleotides are TGCGCCAGCAGTACCGGGGCTAGCGGATACAATGAGCAGTTCTTC. This sequence encodes CASSTGASGYNEQFF.

This clonotype was seen ten or more times. The chain links TRBV5-1 to TRBJ2-1; the match to TRBD2 covers 9 bases. Germline CDR1 and CDR2: SGHRS and YFSETQ. This CDR3 spans 14 amino acids. Germline trimming cut 3 bases from V and 10 bases from J; bases unmatched to any gene: 8. CDR3 bases: TGCGCCAGCAGCTCGCGATCTAGCGGGAACGAGCAGTTCTTC. It is translated as CASSSRSSGNEQFF.

This clonotype was recorded once. The chain carries TRBV2 and TRBJ1-1; D is ambiguous. Trimming cost V 4 bases and J 1 base, with 13 bases left between them. The germline V gene encodes CDR1 SNHLY and CDR2 FYNNEI. The CDR3 has 15 residues. Written as DNA, the CDR3 is TGTGCCAGCAGTGCGTTTAGTAGCGGGAACACTGAAGCTTTCTTT. It encodes CASSAFSSGNTEAFF. The whole variable domain, remainder taken from reference TRBV2 and TRBJ1-1, is EPEVTQTPSHQVTQMGQEVILRCVPISNHLYFYWYRQILGQKVEFLVSFYNNEISEKSEIFDDQFSVERPDGSNFTLKIRSTKLEDSAMYFCASSAFSSGNTEAFFGQGTRLTVV.

V gene TRBV5-1 combines with J gene TRBJ1-2; the D gene is possibly TRBD1 (6 bases). V dropped 4 bases and J dropped 4 bases, with 17 bases sitting between them. Looked up from germline, CDR1 is SGHRS and CDR2 is YFSETQ. This CDR3 has 15 residues. In nucleotides, the CDR3 is TGCGCCAGCAGCCTGGTCGGGGGCTCCCTCTATGGCTACACCTTC. Its translation: CASSLVGGSLYGYTF.

This sequence joins TRBV24-1 and TRBJ2-7; 12 positions match TRBD1. V dropped 2 bases and J dropped 7; count of bases not matched to a gene: 5. The CDR3 runs to 15 residues. The germline CDR1 and CDR2 sequences are KGHDR and SFDVKD. DNA for the CDR3: TGTGCCACCAGTGATTCGGGACAGGGGGCGGGGGAGCAGTACTTC. Its translation is CATSDSGQGAGEQYF.

Regarding this clonotype: Possible read error: a much larger clone is one base away. The gene calls are TRBV20-1 and TRBJ2-5, with D unclear. The germline V gene has CDR1 DFQATT and CDR2 SNEGSKA (reference sequence). V was clipped by 5 bases and J by 5 bases, with 6 bases between them. The CDR3 extends over 10 amino acids. The CDR3 bases are TGCAGTGCTCATCGGGAGACCCAGTACTTC. This sequence encodes CSAHRETQYF.

This clonotype was counted at least ten times. The chain combines TRBV20-1 with TRBJ2-3; the D gene could be TRBD1 or TRBD2 (5 bases each). The CDR3 runs 12 residues. Germline V lookup: CDR1 DFQATT, CDR2 SNEGSKA (reference sequence). Trimming removed 5 bases from V and 3 bases from J, with 9 bases in between. The CDR3 protein is CSAVRGTDTQYF. CDR3 sequence (DNA): TGCAGTGCTGTGAGGGGAACAGATACGCAGTATTTT.

As concerns this clonotype: Compared with germline, one end of the junction differs, possibly owing to a read error. The CDR3 here is CSVGPSGSTDTQYF. The DNA for the CDR3 is TGCAGCGTTGGCCCTAGCGGGAGCACAGATACGCAGTATTTC. This rearrangement joins TRBV29-1 to TRBJ2-3; 10 bases map to TRBD2. Germline CDR1 reads SQVTM; CDR2 reads ANQGSEA. The CDR3 runs to 14 residues.

V gene TRBV20-1 combines with J gene TRBJ1-1; a possible D gene is TRBD1 (6 bases). Germline V gene data show CDR1 as DFQATT and CDR2 as SNEGSKA (reference sequence). This CDR3 region has 11 residues. Trimming cost V 5 bases and J 9 bases, with 13 bases left between them. CDR3 protein: CSAWGQDKAFF. The CDR3 coding sequence is TGCAGTGCTTGGGGGCAGGATAAAGCTTTCTTT.

With respect to this clonotype: Given a much more abundant clone one base away, this may be a read error. The rearrangement links TRBV7-9 to TRBJ2-1; D uncertain. Per germline, CDR1 SEHNR and CDR2 FQNEAQ (reference sequence). This CDR3 has 12 amino acids. DNA for the CDR3: TGTGCCAACAGCCTTCAGTACAATGAGCAGTTCTTC. It encodes CANSLQYNEQFF.

This clonotype occurred many times. The chain employs TRBV20-1 and TRBJ2-7; D is unclear. Germline V lookup: CDR1 DFQATT, CDR2 SNEGSKA (reference sequence). The ends were cut back, 4 bases at V and 6 bases at J, with 13 bases in the middle. This CDR3 is 12 amino acids long. CDR3 coding DNA: TGCAGTGCTACCGAAGGGAAATCCGAGCAGTACTTC. It is translated as CSATEGKSEQYF.

The table lists this clonotype with many counts. The V gene is TRBV12-5, the J gene TRBJ2-1; D unresolved. V was clipped by 3 bases and J by 6 bases, with 3 bases between them. Germline values: CDR1 LGHNT, CDR2 FRNRAP. The CDR3 covers 11 residues. The CDR3 DNA reads as TGTGCTAGTGGTTTCACCAATGAGCAGTTCTTC. It is translated as CASGFTNEQFF.

This rearrangement joins TRBV3-1 to TRBJ1-3, with TRBD1 matching over 7 bases. V shed 9 bases, J shed 2 bases, and the junction held 1 base outside the gene matches. This CDR3 spans 12 amino acids. Germline loops: CDR1 LGHDT, CDR2 YNNKEL (reference sequence). CDR3 sequence: CASTGAGNTIYF. The CDR3 DNA follows: TGTGCCAGTACAGGGGCTGGAAACACCATATATTTT. Using reference TRBV3-1 and TRBJ1-3 for the parts outside the CDR3, the full variable domain is DTAVSQTPKYLVTQMGNDKSIKCEQNLGHDTMYWYKQDSKKFLKIMFSYNNKELIINETVPNRFSPKSPDKAHLNLHINSLELGDSAVYFCASTGAGNTIYFGEGSWLTVV.

In this sample, this clonotype turned up many times. The chain recombines TRBV12-3 or TRBV12-4 with TRBJ2-3; maybe TRBD2 (5 bases). V dropped 5 bases and J dropped 8 bases, with 8 bases sitting between them. The CDR3 is 11 residues long. The CDR3 sequence: CASSGGGTQYF. The DNA for the CDR3 is TGTGCCAGCAGTGGAGGAGGTACGCAGTATTTT.